The clone carrying this T cell receptor (beta chain) was recorded once. An end of the junction differs from the germline gene, which may be a read error. The sample originates from a study of tumor-infiltrating lymphocytes in primary liver carcinoma. Scientists recovered RNA and DNA together from roughly 21-30 mg of unsorted bulk tissue. The CDR3 runs 15 residues. The germline CDR1 and CDR2 sequences are SGHAT and FQNNGV. Constant-region priming of approximately 500 ng total RNA yielded TCR beta cDNA. Slightly modified ARM-PCR with three nested multiplex PCR rounds yielded TCR beta libraries. The first two PCR rounds, nine to ten cycles each, used TRBV1-TRBV30 forward primers and a C-beta reverse primer. A single record per CDR3 protein comes from TCRdb applying MiXCR to the multiplex PCR reads. Here the sample spans 20,000 to 25,000 distinct CDR3 sequences, about three quarters being singletons.

The material sequenced was liver tumor tissue from sampling region 1. Documented subset: tumor region T1, superior pole. The J gene is TRBJ2-3, the V gene TRBV11-2, with 9 bases matching TRBD2. The TCR originated in a woman aged 25 to 45 with primary liver carcinoma and hepatitis B virus infection. DNA of the CDR3: TGTGCCAGCAGGTCAGAGGCTAGCGGGACAGATACGCTGTATTTT. It yields the protein CASRSEASGTDTLYF.